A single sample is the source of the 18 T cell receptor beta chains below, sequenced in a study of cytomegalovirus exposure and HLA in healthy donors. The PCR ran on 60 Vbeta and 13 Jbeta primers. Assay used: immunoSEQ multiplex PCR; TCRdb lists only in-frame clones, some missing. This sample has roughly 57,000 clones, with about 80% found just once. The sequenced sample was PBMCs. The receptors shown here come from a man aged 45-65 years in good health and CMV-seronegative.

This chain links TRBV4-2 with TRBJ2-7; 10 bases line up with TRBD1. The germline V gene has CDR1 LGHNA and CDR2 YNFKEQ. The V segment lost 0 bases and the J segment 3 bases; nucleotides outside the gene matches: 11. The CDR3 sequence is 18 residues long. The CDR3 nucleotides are TGTGCCAGCAGCCAAGATTCGGGACAGGGGACTTATGGCTACGAGCAGTACTTC. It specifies CASSQDSGQGTYGYEQYF.

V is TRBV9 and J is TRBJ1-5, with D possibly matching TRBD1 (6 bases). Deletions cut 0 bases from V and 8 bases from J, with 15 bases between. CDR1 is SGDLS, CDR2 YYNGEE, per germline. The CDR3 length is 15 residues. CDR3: CASSVGGRGREPQHF. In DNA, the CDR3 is TGTGCCAGCAGCGTAGGAGGCAGGGGTCGTGAGCCCCAGCATTTT.

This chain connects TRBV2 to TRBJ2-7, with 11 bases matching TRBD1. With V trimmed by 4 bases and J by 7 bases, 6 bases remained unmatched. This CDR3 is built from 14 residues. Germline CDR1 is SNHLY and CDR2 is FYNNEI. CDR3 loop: CASSVSRDRGEQYF. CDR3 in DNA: TGTGCCAGCAGTGTTAGTCGGGACAGGGGGGAGCAGTACTTC.

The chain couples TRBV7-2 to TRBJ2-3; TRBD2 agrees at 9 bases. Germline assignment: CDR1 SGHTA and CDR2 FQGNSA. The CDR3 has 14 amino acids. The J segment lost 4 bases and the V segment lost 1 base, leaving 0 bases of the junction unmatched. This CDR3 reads CASSLGGGADTQYF. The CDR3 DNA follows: TGTGCCAGCAGCTTAGGCGGGGGGGCAGATACGCAGTATTTT. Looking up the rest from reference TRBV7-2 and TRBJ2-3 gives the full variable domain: GAGVSQSPSNKVTEKGKDVELRCDPISGHTALYWYRQSLGQGLEFLIYFQGNSAPDKSGLPSDRFSAERTGGSVSTLTIQRTQQEDSAVYLCASSLGGGADTQYFGPGTRLTVL.

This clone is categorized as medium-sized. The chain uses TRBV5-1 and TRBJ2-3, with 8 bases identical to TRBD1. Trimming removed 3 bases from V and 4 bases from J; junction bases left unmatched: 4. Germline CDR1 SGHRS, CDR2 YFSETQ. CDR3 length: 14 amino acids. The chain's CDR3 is CASSYGQGADTQYF. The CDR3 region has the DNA TGCGCCAGCAGCTACGGACAGGGTGCAGATACGCAGTATTTT.

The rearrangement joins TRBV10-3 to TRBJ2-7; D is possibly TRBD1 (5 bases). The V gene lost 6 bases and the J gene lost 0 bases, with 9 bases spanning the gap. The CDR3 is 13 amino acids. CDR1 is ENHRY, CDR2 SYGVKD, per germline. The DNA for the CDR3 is TGTGCCATCAGCAGGGCCAGCTCCTACGAGCAGTACTTC. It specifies CAISRASSYEQYF.

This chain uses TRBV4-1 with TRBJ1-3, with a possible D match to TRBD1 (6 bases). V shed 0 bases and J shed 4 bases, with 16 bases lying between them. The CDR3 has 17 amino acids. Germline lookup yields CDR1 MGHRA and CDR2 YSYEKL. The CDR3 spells CASSQEGLGAKGNTIYF. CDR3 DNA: TGCGCCAGCAGCCAAGAGGGCTTGGGGGCAAAAGGAAACACCATATATTTT.

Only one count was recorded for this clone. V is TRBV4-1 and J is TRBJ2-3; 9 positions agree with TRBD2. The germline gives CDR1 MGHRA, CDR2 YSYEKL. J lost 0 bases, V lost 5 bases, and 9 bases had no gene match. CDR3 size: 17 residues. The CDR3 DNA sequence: TGCGCCAGCAGCTCCGGGACTAGCTTTTTTAGCACAGATACGCAGTATTTT. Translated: CASSSGTSFFSTDTQYF.

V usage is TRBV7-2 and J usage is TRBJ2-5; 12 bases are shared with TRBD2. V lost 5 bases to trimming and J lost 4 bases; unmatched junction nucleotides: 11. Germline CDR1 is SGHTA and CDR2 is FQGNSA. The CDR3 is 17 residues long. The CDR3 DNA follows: TGTGCCAGCAGCCCTGATCGGCTAGCGGGGGGGCGAGAGACCCAGTACTTC. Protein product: CASSPDRLAGGRETQYF.

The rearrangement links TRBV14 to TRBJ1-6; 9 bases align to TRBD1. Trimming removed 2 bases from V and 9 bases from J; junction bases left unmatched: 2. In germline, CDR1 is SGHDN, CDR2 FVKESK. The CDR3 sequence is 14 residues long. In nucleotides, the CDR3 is TGTGCCAGCAGCCAAACAGGGGGCGGTTCACCCCTCCACTTT. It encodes CASSQTGGGSPLHF.

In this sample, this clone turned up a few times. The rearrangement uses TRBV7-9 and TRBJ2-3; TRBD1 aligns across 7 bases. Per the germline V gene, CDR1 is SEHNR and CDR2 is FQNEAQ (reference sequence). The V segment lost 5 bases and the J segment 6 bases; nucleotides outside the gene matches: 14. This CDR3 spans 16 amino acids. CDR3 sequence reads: CASSPGTADLIDTQYF. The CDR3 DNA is TGTGCCAGCAGCCCAGGGACAGCCGACCTCATTGATACGCAGTATTTT.

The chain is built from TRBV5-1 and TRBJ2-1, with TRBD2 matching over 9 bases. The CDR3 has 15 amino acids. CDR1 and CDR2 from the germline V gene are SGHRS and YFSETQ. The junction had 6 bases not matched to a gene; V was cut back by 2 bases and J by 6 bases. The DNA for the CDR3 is TGCGCCAGCAGCTTTGGGCTAGCGGGGACCAATGAGCAGTTCTTC. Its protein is CASSFGLAGTNEQFF. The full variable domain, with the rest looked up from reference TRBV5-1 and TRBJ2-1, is KAGVTQTPRYLIKTRGQQVTLSCSPISGHRSVSWYQQTPGQGLQFLFEYFSETQRNKGNFPGRFSGRQFSNSRSEMNVSTLELGDSALYLCASSFGLAGTNEQFFGPGTRLTVL.

CDR3 sequence (DNA): TGTGCCAGCAGCCCGAAAAGAGGTACTGAAGCTTTCTTT. It yields the protein CASSPKRGTEAFF. The rearrangement joins TRBV7-2 to TRBJ1-1; D call uncertain. V dropped 5 bases and J dropped 5 bases, with 12 bases sitting between them. The germline CDR1 and CDR2 sequences are SGHTA and FQGNSA. The CDR3 has 13 amino acids.

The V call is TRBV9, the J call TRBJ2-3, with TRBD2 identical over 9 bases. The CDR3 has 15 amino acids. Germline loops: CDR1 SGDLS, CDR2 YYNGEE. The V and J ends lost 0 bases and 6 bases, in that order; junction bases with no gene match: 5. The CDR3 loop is CASSVVSSGVDTQYF. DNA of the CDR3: TGTGCCAGCAGCGTAGTGTCTAGCGGGGTCGATACGCAGTATTTT. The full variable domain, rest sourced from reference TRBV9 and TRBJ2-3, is DSGVTQTPKHLITATGQRVTLRCSPRSGDLSVYWYQQSLDQGLQFLIQYYNGEERAKGNILERFSAQQFPDLHSELNLSSLELGDSALYFCASSVVSSGVDTQYFGPGTRLTVL.

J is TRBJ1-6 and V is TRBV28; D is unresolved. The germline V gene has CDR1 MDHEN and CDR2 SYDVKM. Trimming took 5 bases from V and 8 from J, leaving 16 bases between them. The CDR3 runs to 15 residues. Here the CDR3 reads CASSPTAPGYSPLHF. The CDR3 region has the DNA TGTGCCAGCAGTCCGACCGCGCCCGGGTATTCACCCCTCCACTTT.

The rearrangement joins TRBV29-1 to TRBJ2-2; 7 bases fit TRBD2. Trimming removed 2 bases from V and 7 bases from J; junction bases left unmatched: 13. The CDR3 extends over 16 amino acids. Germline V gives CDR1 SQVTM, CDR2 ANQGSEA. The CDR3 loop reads CSVELPLAASGGELFF. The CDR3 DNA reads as TGCAGCGTTGAACTCCCGCTAGCGGCCTCGGGCGGGGAGCTGTTTTTT.

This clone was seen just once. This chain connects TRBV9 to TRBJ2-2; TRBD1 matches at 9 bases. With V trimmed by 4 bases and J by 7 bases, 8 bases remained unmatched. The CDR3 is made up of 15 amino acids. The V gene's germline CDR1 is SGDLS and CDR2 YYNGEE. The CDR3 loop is CASSSAQGAVGELFF. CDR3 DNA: TGTGCCAGCAGCTCAGCACAGGGGGCCGTCGGGGAGCTGTTTTTT.

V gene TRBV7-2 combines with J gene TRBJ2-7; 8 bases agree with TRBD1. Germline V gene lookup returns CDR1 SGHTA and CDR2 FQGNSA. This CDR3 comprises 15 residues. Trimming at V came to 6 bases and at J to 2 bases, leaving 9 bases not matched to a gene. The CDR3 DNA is TGTGCCAGCAGTATCCAGGGGGCTAGCCCCTACGAGCAGTACTTC. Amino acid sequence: CASSIQGASPYEQYF.